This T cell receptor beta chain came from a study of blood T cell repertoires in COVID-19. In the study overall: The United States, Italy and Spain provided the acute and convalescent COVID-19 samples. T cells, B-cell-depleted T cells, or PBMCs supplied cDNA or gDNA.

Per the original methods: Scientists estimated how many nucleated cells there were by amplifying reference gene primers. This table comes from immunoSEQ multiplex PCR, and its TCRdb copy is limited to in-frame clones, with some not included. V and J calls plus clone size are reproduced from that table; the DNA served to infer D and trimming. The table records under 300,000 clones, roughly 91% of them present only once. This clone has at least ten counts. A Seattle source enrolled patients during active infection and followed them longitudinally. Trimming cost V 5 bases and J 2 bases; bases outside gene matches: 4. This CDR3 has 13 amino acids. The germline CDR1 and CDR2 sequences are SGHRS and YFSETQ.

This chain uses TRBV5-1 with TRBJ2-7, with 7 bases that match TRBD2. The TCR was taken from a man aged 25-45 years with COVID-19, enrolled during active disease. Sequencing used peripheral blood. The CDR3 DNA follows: TGCGCCAGCAGTGGGGGGGGAACCTACGAGCAGTACTTC. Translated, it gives CASSGGGTYEQYF.